The entry below gives a single T cell receptor (beta chain) sequence along with its context. Its target is unknown. This record comes from a study of T-cell memory formation after mild COVID-19. Overall study: The TCR clusters were mostly specific to one donor.

The CDR3 length is 12 residues. The V gene's germline CDR1 is DFQATT and CDR2 SNEGSKA (reference sequence). J lost 9 bases, V lost 3 bases, and 5 bases had no gene match. TCRdb passed the 5' RACE reads through MiXCR, listing each CDR3 protein once. Here the sample spans 150,000 to 200,000 distinct CDR3 sequences, 11% being singletons. Points from the study as a whole: Nothing showed for sure that second-wave clones peaking on day 37 were SARS-CoV-2 specific. Contracting CD4+ clones were located mainly in CM and EM, and CD8+ clones in EMRA. CD4/CD8 balance held among clones contracting day 15 to 85, and later expanders leaned CD4+.

The chain joins TRBV20-1 to TRBJ2-4; 7 positions match TRBD1. The material sequenced was PBMCs or a T cell subset sorted from them (not recorded which). The source is a man younger than 35 who had mild COVID-19 (a few samples of this study predate the infection). Cell type and time point are not known. The CDR3 is CSARRDRVIQYF. The DNA of the CDR3 is TGCAGTGCTAGGCGCGACAGGGTCATTCAGTACTTC.